This note documents a single T cell receptor (beta chain) sequence. Per the authors' pipeline: Researchers report that nucleated cell counts were estimated from reference gene primer amplification. Assay used: immunoSEQ multiplex PCR; TCRdb lists only in-frame clones, some missing. The D gene and trimming were derived from the DNA, and the V and J assignments and clone size from that table. The data contain approximately 310,000 clones, about 87% of them singletons. The sample is drawn from a study of blood T cell repertoires in COVID-19. At the level of the study: Specimens from acute and convalescent COVID-19 originated in the United States, Italy and Spain. T cells, B-cell-depleted T cells, or PBMCs provided the cDNA or gDNA that served as material.

Per the germline V gene, CDR1 is SGDLS and CDR2 is YYNGEE. CDR3 length: 16 residues. V was pared by 3 bases and J by 4 bases, with 10 bases of the junction left unmatched. The chain couples TRBV9 to TRBJ2-5, with 9 bases identical to TRBD1. The sequenced sample was peripheral blood. The sequence was obtained from a woman in her forties or fifties who had recovered from COVID-19. The CDR3 reads CASSAIPGQGVETQYF. In DNA form, the CDR3 reads TGTGCCAGCAGCGCCATACCGGGACAGGGTGTAGAGACCCAGTACTTC. The entire variable domain, with the rest obtained from reference TRBV9 and TRBJ2-5, is as follows: DSGVTQTPKHLITATGQRVTLRCSPRSGDLSVYWYQQSLDQGLQFLIQYYNGEERAKGNILERFSAQQFPDLHSELNLSSLELGDSALYFCASSAIPGQGVETQYFGPGTRLLVL.